Below, 5 T cell receptor beta chains from the same sample are listed, as sequenced in a study of circulating and synovial CD4+ cells in juvenile arthritis. Only in-frame clones appear in the TCRdb table, and some are missing; sequencing was by immunoSEQ multiplex PCR. The repertoire consists of about 33,000 clones, with over 90% occurring once and the leading ten covering roughly 0.17%. Sequencing was performed on CD4+ T cells from blood. The receptors were gathered from a human donor with juvenile idiopathic arthritis.

The V gene is TRBV15, the J gene TRBJ2-2; possible D gene TRBD1, 5 bases. Germline V CDR1 and CDR2: LNHNV, YYDKDF (reference sequence). Trimming left V 3 bases short and J 1 base short, with 9 bases between. This CDR3 region has 15 residues. The CDR3 loop is CATSRVTGNTGELFF. The DNA for the CDR3 is TGTGCCACCAGCAGGGTTACAGGGAACACCGGGGAGCTGTTTTTT. Together with reference TRBV15 and TRBJ2-2, the CDR3 gives the full variable domain: DAMVIQNPRYQVTQFGKPVTLSCSQTLNHNVMYWYQQKSSQAPKLLFHYYDKDFNNEADTPDNFQSRRPNTSFCFLDIRSPGLGDTAMYLCATSRVTGNTGELFFGEGSRLTVL.

As concerns this clone: Distinct nucleotide sequences in the sample also encode this CDR3. This rearrangement joins TRBV5-4 to TRBJ1-6; maybe TRBD1 (5 bases). The germline V and J ends were trimmed by 0 bases and 13 bases, with 11 bases remaining between them. Germline V gene sequence: CDR1 SGHNT, CDR2 YYREEE (reference sequence). The length of the CDR3 is 13 residues. The CDR3 DNA sequence: TGTGCCAGCAGCTTGGGGGGGGACTCCCCCCTCCACTTT. Protein: CASSLGGDSPLHF.

In its sample, this clone was seen a few times. DNA of the CDR3: TGTGCCAGCAGCGGGACTAGCTATGAGCAGTTCTTC. It yields the protein CASSGTSYEQFF. The J gene is TRBJ2-1, the V gene TRBV2; TRBD2 matches at 9 bases. The CDR3 loop spans 12 amino acids. J lost 8 bases, V lost 6 bases, and 2 bases had no gene match. Germline V gene sequence: CDR1 SNHLY, CDR2 FYNNEI.

The rearrangement uses TRBV19 and TRBJ2-1; TRBD1 aligns across 8 bases. The germline CDR1 and CDR2 sequences are LNHDA and SQIVND (reference sequence). This CDR3 is built from 13 residues. Trimming at V came to 3 bases and at J to 7 bases, leaving 2 bases not matched to a gene. CDR3 DNA: TGTGCCAGTAGTATTGGACAGGGTAATGAGCAGTTCTTC. It yields the protein CASSIGQGNEQFF.

The chain recombines TRBV4-3 with TRBJ2-7; D may be TRBD2 (6 bases). Trimming removed 1 base from V and 4 bases from J, with 23 bases in between. CDR1 LGHNA and CDR2 YSLEER come from the germline V gene. This CDR3 is built from 18 residues. DNA for the CDR3: TGCGCCAGCAGCCAAGGAAAGACCCCGGGACTGACTTTGTACGAGCAGTACTTC. Translation: CASSQGKTPGLTLYEQYF.